One and the same sample provided the 3 T cell receptor beta chains below, sequenced in a study of metastatic and nonmetastatic thyroid tumors. No patient received treatment before thyroid surgery. TCRdb used MiXCR to call clones anew from the PCR reads. The data contain 17,000 or so clones, 20% to 25% of them singletons. Sequenced material: tumor tissue. These receptors all stem from a female donor with papillary thyroid cancer or a benign thyroid nodule (not recorded which). Some clones in this sample may be carry-over from other donors' samples.

The table lists this clone with many counts. The chain uses TRBV29-1 and TRBJ2-5, with D possibly matching TRBD1 (6 bases). The CDR3 contains 13 residues. Germline CDR1 and CDR2: SQVTM and ANQGSEA. Deletions cut 3 bases from V and 5 bases from J, with 13 bases between. Here the CDR3 reads CSVDRTQGETQYF. DNA of the CDR3: TGCAGCGTTGATAGGACCCAGGGGGAGACCCAGTACTTC.

This clone was recorded at least ten times. This may arise from a read error, as a much more abundant clone is one base away. The rearrangement uses TRBV5-1 and TRBJ2-7; TRBD1 agrees at 10 bases. With V trimmed by 7 bases and J by 2 bases, 6 bases remained unmatched. Germline CDR1 and CDR2: SGHRS and YFSETQ. The CDR3 has 14 amino acids. CDR3 in DNA: TGCGCCAGCGGAATAGGACAGGGGGCCTACGAGCAGTACTTC. Its translation is CASGIGQGAYEQYF.

This clone was counted many times. The chain's CDR3 is CASSLAGYEQFF. As DNA, the CDR3 is TGCGCCAGCAGCTTGGCAGGGTATGAGCAGTTCTTC. V and J are TRBV5-1 and TRBJ2-1, with a possible D match to TRBD1 (5 bases). The CDR3 covers 12 residues. The ends were cut back, 0 bases at V and 8 bases at J, with 6 bases in the middle. Germline lookup yields CDR1 SGHRS and CDR2 YFSETQ.